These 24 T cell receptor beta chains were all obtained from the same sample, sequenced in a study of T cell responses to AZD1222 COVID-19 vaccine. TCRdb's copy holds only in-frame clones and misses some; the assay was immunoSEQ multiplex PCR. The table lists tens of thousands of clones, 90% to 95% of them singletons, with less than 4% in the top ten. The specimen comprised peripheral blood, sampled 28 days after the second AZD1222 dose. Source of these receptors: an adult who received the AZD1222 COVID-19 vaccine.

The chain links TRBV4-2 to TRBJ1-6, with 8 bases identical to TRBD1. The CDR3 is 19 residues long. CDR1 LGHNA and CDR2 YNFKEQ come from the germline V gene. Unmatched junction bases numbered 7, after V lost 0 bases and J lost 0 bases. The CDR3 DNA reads TGTGCCAGCAGCCAAGACAGGGGGCTCCCGAGCTCCTATAATTCACCCCTCCACTTT. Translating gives CASSQDRGLPSSYNSPLHF.

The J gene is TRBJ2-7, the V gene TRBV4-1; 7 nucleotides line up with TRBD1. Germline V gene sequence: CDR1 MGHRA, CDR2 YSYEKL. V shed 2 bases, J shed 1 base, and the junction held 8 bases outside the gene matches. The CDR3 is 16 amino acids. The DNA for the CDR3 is TGCGCCAGCAGCCAACCCGACAGGGCTAGGTCCTACGAGCAGTACTTC. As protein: CASSQPDRARSYEQYF.

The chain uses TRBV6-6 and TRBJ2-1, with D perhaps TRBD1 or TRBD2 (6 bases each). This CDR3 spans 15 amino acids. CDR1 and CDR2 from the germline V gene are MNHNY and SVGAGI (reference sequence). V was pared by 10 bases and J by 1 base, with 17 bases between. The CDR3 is CATARGGYSYNEQFF. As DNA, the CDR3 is TGTGCCACGGCTAGAGGGGGGTATTCCTACAATGAGCAGTTCTTC.

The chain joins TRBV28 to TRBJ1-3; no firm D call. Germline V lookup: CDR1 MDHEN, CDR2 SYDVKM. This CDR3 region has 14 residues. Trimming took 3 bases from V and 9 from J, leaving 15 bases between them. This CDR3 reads CASSLPNNVGTIYF. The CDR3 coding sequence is TGTGCCAGCAGTTTGCCTAACAACGTGGGCACCATATATTTT.

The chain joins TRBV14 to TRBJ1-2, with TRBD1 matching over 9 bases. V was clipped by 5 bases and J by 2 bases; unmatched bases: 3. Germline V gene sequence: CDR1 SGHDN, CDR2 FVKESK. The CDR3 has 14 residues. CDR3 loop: CASSFGTGNYGYTF. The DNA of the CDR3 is TGTGCCAGCAGCTTTGGGACAGGGAACTATGGCTACACCTTC.

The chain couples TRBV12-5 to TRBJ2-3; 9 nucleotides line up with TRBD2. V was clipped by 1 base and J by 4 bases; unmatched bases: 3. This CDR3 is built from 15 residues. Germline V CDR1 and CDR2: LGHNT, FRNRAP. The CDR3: CASGLEIAGADTQYF. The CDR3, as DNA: TGTGCTAGTGGTTTGGAAATAGCGGGGGCAGATACGCAGTATTTT.

CDR3 in DNA: TGTGCCAGCAGCCATACAGGGTTTTCGAAAAACATTCAGTACTTC. Translated, it gives CASSHTGFSKNIQYF. The rearrangement uses TRBV4-2 and TRBJ2-4; maybe TRBD1 (6 bases). CDR3 size: 15 residues. CDR1 is LGHNA and CDR2 is YNFKEQ in the germline V gene. Trimming removed 3 bases at V and 4 bases at J, with 13 bases between.

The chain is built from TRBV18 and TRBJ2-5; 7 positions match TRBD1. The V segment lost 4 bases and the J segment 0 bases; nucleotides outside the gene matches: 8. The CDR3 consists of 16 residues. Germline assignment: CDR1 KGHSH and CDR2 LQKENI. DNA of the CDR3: TGTGCCAGCTCACGCAACAGGGGTCGGTACCAAGAGACCCAGTACTTC. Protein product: CASSRNRGRYQETQYF.

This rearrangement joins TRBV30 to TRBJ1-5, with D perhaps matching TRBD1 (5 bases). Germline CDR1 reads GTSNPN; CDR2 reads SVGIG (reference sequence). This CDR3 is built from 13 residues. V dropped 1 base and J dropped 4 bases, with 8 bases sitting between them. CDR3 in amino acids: CAWSGDLNQPQHF. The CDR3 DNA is TGTGCCTGGAGTGGGGACCTTAATCAGCCCCAGCATTTT. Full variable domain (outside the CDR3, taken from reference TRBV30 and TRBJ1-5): SQTIHQWPATLVQPVGSPLSLECTVEGTSNPNLYWYRQAAGRGLQLLFYSVGIGQISSEVPQNLSASRPQDRQFILSSKKLLLSDSGFYLCAWSGDLNQPQHFGDGTRLSIL.

This chain's CDR3 is CSVDGGRGLLETQYF. The DNA of the CDR3 is TGCAGCGTTGACGGGGGCAGGGGGCTGTTAGAGACCCAGTACTTC. This sequence joins TRBV29-1 and TRBJ2-5, with 8 bases identical to TRBD1. This CDR3 is 15 amino acids long. Germline CDR1 SQVTM, CDR2 ANQGSEA. After removal of 3 bases from V and 4 bases from J, the junction contained 10 bases not matched to a gene.

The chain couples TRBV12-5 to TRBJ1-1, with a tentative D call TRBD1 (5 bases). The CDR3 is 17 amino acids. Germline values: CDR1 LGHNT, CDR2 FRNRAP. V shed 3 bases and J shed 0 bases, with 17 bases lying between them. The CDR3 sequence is CASGLGRETIMNTEAFF. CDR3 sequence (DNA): TGTGCTAGTGGTTTAGGCAGGGAGACTATAATGAACACTGAAGCTTTCTTT.

This chain's CDR3 is CASSLALYNSPLHF. CDR3 bases: TGTGCCAGCAGCCTCGCCCTCTATAATTCACCCCTCCACTTT. The chain couples TRBV7-9 to TRBJ1-6; D remains unclear. The V end lost 5 bases, the J end lost 3 bases, and 8 bases lay between the germline ends. Germline values: CDR1 SEHNR, CDR2 FQNEAQ (reference sequence). This CDR3 region has 14 residues.

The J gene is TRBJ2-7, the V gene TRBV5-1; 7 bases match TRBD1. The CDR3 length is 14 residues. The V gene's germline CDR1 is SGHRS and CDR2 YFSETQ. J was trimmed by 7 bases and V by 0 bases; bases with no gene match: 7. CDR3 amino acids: CASSLGQGLDEQYF. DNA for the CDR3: TGCGCCAGCAGCTTGGGACAGGGATTAGATGAGCAGTACTTC. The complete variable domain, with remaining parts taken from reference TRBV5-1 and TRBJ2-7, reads KAGVTQTPRYLIKTRGQQVTLSCSPISGHRSVSWYQQTPGQGLQFLFEYFSETQRNKGNFPGRFSGRQFSNSRSEMNVSTLELGDSALYLCASSLGQGLDEQYFGPGTRLTVT.

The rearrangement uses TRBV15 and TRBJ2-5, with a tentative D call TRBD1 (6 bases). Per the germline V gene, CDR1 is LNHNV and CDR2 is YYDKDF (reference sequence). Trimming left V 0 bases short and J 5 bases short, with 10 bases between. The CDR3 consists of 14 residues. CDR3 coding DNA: TGTGCCACCAGCAGAGAAGGGGGTCGGGAGACCCAGTACTTC. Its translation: CATSREGGRETQYF.

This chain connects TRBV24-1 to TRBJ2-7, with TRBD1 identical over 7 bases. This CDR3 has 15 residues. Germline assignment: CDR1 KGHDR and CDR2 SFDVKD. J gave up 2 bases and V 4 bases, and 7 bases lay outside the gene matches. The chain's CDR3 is CATSDPRDRPYEQYF. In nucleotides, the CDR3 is TGTGCCACCAGTGACCCTCGGGACAGACCCTACGAGCAGTACTTC.

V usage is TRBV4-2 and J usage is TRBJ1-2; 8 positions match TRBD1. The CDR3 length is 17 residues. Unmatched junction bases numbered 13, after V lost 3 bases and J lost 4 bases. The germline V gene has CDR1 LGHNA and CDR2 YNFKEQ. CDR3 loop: CASSQPQGATSAYGYTF. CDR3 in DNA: TGTGCCAGCAGCCAGCCGCAGGGGGCGACTTCTGCCTATGGCTACACCTTC.

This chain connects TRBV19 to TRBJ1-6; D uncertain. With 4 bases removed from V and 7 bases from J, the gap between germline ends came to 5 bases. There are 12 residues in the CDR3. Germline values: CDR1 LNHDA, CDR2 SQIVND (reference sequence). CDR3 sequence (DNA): TGTGCCAGTAGTACTAGAAATTCACCCCTCCACTTT. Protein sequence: CASSTRNSPLHF. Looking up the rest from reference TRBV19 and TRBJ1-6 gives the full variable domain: DGGITQSPKYLFRKEGQNVTLSCEQNLNHDAMYWYRQDPGQGLRLIYYSQIVNDFQKGDIAEGYSVSREKKESFPLTVTSAQKNPTAFYLCASSTRNSPLHFGNGTRLTVT.

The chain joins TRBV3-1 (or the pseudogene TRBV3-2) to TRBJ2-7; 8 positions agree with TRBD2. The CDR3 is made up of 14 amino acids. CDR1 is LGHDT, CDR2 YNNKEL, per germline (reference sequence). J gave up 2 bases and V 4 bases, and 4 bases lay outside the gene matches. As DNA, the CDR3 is TGTGCCAGCAGCCGCGGGGGGCCCACCTACGAGCAGTACTTC. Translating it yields CASSRGGPTYEQYF.

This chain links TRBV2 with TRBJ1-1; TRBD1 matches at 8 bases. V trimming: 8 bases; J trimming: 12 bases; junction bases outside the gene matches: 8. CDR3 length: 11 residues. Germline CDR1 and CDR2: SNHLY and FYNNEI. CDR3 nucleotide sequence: TGTGCCAGCGAGGGGCAGGGGGCGACTTTCTTT. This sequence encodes CASEGQGATFF.

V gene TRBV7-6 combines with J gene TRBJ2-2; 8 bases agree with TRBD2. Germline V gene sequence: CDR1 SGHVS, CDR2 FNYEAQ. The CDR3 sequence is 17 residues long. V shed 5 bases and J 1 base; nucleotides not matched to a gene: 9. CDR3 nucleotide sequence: TGTGCCAGCAGCCGCCAGGGCGGGGGGAGGAACACCGGGGAGCTGTTTTTT. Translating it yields CASSRQGGGRNTGELFF.

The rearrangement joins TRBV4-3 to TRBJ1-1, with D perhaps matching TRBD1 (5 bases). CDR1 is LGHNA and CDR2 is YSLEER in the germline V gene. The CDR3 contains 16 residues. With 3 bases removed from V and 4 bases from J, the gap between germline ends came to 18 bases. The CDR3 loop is CASSHAPGRGGTEAFF. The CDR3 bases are TGCGCCAGCAGCCATGCCCCCGGGCGGGGCGGCACTGAAGCTTTCTTT.

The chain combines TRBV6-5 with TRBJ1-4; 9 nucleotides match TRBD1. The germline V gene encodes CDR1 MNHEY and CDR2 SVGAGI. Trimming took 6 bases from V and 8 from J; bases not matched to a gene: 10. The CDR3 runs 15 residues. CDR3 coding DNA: TGTGCCAGCAGAAATGCCGGGACAGGGTGGGAAAAACTGTTTTTT. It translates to CASRNAGTGWEKLFF.

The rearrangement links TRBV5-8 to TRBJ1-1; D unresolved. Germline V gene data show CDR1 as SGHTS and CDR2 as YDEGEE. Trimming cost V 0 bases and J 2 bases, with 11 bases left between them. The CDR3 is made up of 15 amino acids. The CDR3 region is CASSLGIGINTEAFF. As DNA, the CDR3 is TGTGCCAGCAGCTTGGGGATAGGGATAAACACTGAAGCTTTCTTT.

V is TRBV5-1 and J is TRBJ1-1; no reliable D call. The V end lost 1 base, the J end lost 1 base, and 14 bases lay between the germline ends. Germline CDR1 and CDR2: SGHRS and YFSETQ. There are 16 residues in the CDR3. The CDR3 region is CASSLTQVPTNTEAFF. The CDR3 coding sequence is TGCGCCAGCAGCTTGACTCAGGTCCCCACGAACACTGAAGCTTTCTTT.